This T cell receptor (beta chain) was found in a study of T cell responses to AZD1222 COVID-19 vaccine. Study-level information: Second-dose intervals near 4 or 12 weeks were combined.

The length of the CDR3 is 12 residues. CDR1 is SQVTM, CDR2 ANQGSEA, per germline. V shed 6 bases and J 5 bases; nucleotides not matched to a gene: 4. A few counts support this clone. As yet, its antigen is unknown. General study points: Baseline serology detected seropositivity in only six or seven AZD1222 recipients. A rise in Spike-specific TCR breadth and depth followed two AZD1222 doses.

Sequenced by immunoSEQ multiplex PCR; TCRdb stores in-frame clones only, minus some. The sample records some 130,000 clones, 75% to 90% being singletons. This sequence originates from an adult in good health. The source was peripheral blood, collected on day 0 of AZD1222 vaccination. The genes are TRBV29-1 and TRBJ2-7, with 10 positions matching TRBD1. CDR3 loop: CSVDRGLDEQYF. CDR3 DNA: TGCAGCGTCGACAGGGGGCTCGACGAGCAGTACTTC.